These 14 T cell receptor beta chains were sequenced from one sample in a study of beta chain features in type 1 diabetes. Study-level results: All four CD4+ subsets of Type 1 diabetes patients contained TCRB CDR3s that were moderately but significantly shorter.

These TCRs are of unknown antigen specificity. Investigators reverse transcribed all isolated RNA, so they sequenced expressed TCRB transcripts. Using immunoSEQ multiplex PCR, the repertoire was profiled, and TCRdb retains in-frame clones only, with some absent. The table includes hundreds of thousands of clones, approximately 15% detected once. Material: naive CD4+ T cells from blood. These TCRs come from a man younger than 35 with type 1 diabetes.

This chain joins TRBV6-5 and TRBJ2-1; a possible D gene is TRBD1 (6 bases). Trimming pared 5 bases from V and 4 bases from J, leaving 12 bases between. Per the germline V gene, CDR1 is MNHEY and CDR2 is SVGAGI. The CDR3 loop spans 14 amino acids. CDR3 coding DNA: TGTGCCAGCAGTCCGCCCGGACAGTACAATGAGCAGTTCTTC. This sequence encodes CASSPPGQYNEQFF.

The CDR3 coding sequence is TGCGCCAGCAGTTGGGGTATAGGACTGATACAAGAGACCCAGTACTTC. As protein: CASSWGIGLIQETQYF. This chain links TRBV5-1 with TRBJ2-5; a possible D gene is TRBD2 (5 bases). The germline V and J ends were trimmed by 5 bases and 2 bases, with 19 bases remaining between them. This CDR3 comprises 16 residues. Germline lookup yields CDR1 SGHRS and CDR2 YFSETQ.

The rearrangement uses TRBV5-6 and TRBJ1-2, with 8 bases lining up with TRBD1. CDR3 length: 13 residues. V lost 5 bases and J lost 4; bases outside the gene matches: 4. In germline, CDR1 is SGHDT, CDR2 YYEEEE. CDR3 bases: TGTGCCAGCAGTTTGACAGGGGCCTATGGCTACACCTTC. This sequence encodes CASSLTGAYGYTF.

This clone was seen a handful of times. The chain employs TRBV5-4 and TRBJ1-2; D remains ambiguous. Trimming took off 4 bases at V and 4 bases at J, with 23 bases between the two ends. The CDR3 loop spans 17 amino acids. Germline assignment: CDR1 SGHNT and CDR2 YYREEE (reference sequence). Written as DNA, the CDR3 is TGTGCCAGCAGCCCCTCCTCCCCCGGGGATCTTCTCTATGGCTACACCTTC. Amino acid sequence: CASSPSSPGDLLYGYTF. The complete variable domain, with remaining parts taken from reference TRBV5-4 and TRBJ1-2, reads ETGVTQSPTHLIKTRGQQVTLRCSSQSGHNTVSWYQQALGQGPQFIFQYYREEENGRGNFPPRFSGLQFPNYSSELNVNALELDDSALYLCASSPSSPGDLLYGYTFGSGTRLTVV.

Only a few counts were recorded for this clone. The V and J genes are TRBV30 and TRBJ2-5; 7 nucleotides agree with TRBD1. With V trimmed by 4 bases and J by 2 bases, 13 bases remained unmatched. CDR3 length equals 16 residues. Germline lookup yields CDR1 GTSNPN and CDR2 SVGIG (reference sequence). CDR3 sequence: CAWTRIGDSGQETQYF. As DNA, the CDR3 is TGTGCCTGGACCCGAATTGGGGACAGTGGGCAAGAGACCCAGTACTTC.

The CDR3 spells CASSWGQGDTEAFF. The DNA for the CDR3 is TGTGCCAGCAGCTGGGGACAGGGTGACACTGAAGCTTTCTTT. The chain joins TRBV5-6 to TRBJ1-1; 9 bases agree with TRBD1. Per the germline V gene, CDR1 is SGHDT and CDR2 is YYEEEE. Losses at the gene ends were 3 bases for V and 3 bases for J; bases not matched to a gene: 3. The CDR3 sequence is 14 residues long.

The chain uses TRBV7-9 and TRBJ2-7; 9 nucleotides match TRBD1. CDR3 length equals 14 residues. J lost 4 bases, V lost 4 bases, and 5 bases had no gene match. Germline loops: CDR1 SEHNR, CDR2 FQNEAQ (reference sequence). CDR3 in DNA: TGTGCCAGCAGCTCTGACAGGGGGAATTACGAGCAGTACTTC. Translated, it gives CASSSDRGNYEQYF.

Only a few counts were recorded for this clone. The V and J genes are TRBV30 and TRBJ2-7; 7 bases line up with TRBD2. Germline assignment: CDR1 GTSNPN and CDR2 SVGIG (reference sequence). The CDR3 totals 13 residues. V shed 7 bases, J shed 4 bases, and the junction held 10 bases outside the gene matches. CDR3 sequence: CASTTGGGYEQYF. The CDR3 bases are TGTGCCTCAACCACGGGAGGTGGGTACGAGCAGTACTTC.

This clone appeared a few times. The chain uses TRBV5-4 and TRBJ2-1; no clear D. The CDR3 totals 12 residues. V gave up 0 bases and J gave up 6 bases, with 4 bases separating them. Germline CDR1 SGHNT, CDR2 YYREEE (reference sequence). This CDR3 reads CASSLARNEQFF. DNA for the CDR3: TGTGCCAGCAGCTTGGCCCGCAATGAGCAGTTCTTC. The whole variable domain, filled in from reference TRBV5-4 and TRBJ2-1, reads ETGVTQSPTHLIKTRGQQVTLRCSSQSGHNTVSWYQQALGQGPQFIFQYYREEENGRGNFPPRFSGLQFPNYSSELNVNALELDDSALYLCASSLARNEQFFGPGTRLTVL.

This chain joins TRBV5-1 and TRBJ2-2; D is perhaps TRBD1 (6 bases). The CDR3 has 15 amino acids. The V end was cut by 5 bases, the J end by 0 bases, with 11 bases between. Germline V gene sequence: CDR1 SGHRS, CDR2 YFSETQ. The CDR3 reads CASRQGTANTGELFF. CDR3 nucleotides: TGCGCCAGCAGACAGGGTACCGCGAACACCGGGGAGCTGTTTTTT.

The chain carries TRBV28 and TRBJ1-2; 7 bases fit TRBD1. The CDR3 consists of 13 residues. J lost 2 bases, V lost 6 bases, and 3 bases had no gene match. CDR1 and CDR2 from the germline V gene are MDHEN and SYDVKM. The CDR3 DNA follows: TGTGCCAGCAGGACACAGGGGAACTATGGCTACACCTTC. Protein sequence: CASRTQGNYGYTF.

This chain uses TRBV7-2 with TRBJ2-5; the D gene is possibly TRBD2 (6 bases). Germline V lookup: CDR1 SGHTA, CDR2 FQGNSA. This CDR3 is 14 amino acids long. V dropped 5 bases and J dropped 5 bases, with 15 bases sitting between them. CDR3 sequence (DNA): TGTGCCAGCAGCCCAGCACGGACTACCGAGACCCAGTACTTC. It encodes CASSPARTTETQYF.

This clone has only a few counts. The chain carries TRBV5-1 and TRBJ2-3; 8 bases agree with TRBD2. Looked up from germline, CDR1 is SGHRS and CDR2 is YFSETQ. Trimming took 3 bases from V and 3 from J; bases not matched to a gene: 9. The CDR3 loop spans 16 amino acids. CDR3 bases: TGCGCCAGCAGCTGGGGCGGGACTAGAGGAACAGATACGCAGTATTTT. Amino acid sequence: CASSWGGTRGTDTQYF.

The CDR3 loop reads CASSLTRLVGETQYF. The CDR3 coding sequence is TGTGCCAGCAGCTTAACGAGACTAGTTGGAGAGACCCAGTACTTC. This sequence joins TRBV11-2 and TRBJ2-5, with D perhaps TRBD2 (6 bases). Trimming pared 2 bases from V and 4 bases from J, leaving 14 bases between. The CDR3 runs 15 residues. Germline V CDR1 and CDR2: SGHAT, FQNNGV.